This record concerns one T cell receptor (beta chain) sequence. The ends lost 5 bases at V and 8 bases at J; junction bases unmatched: 8. Germline V gives CDR1 SNHLY, CDR2 FYNNEI. This CDR3 is built from 15 residues. These data originate in a study of OX40 agonist ivuxolimab in advanced cancers. About the study: The study enrolled dose-escalation patients with hepatocellular carcinoma, melanoma, renal cell or head and neck cancer. Subjects had a mean age of approximately 60 years, with a range of 23 to 79; just over 80% were male.

Method: immunoSEQ multiplex PCR; TCRdb's copy keeps in-frame clones and lacks some. The table has some 52,000 clones, 86% seen once. The chain has TRBV2 and TRBJ1-6; 8 nucleotides line up with TRBD1. The TCR comes from an adult with an advanced solid tumor such as melanoma, head and neck, liver or kidney cancer. This specimen was CD4+ or CD8+ T cells sorted from blood, taken in a trial of the OX40 agonist ivuxolimab. The CDR3 nucleotides read TGTGCCAGCAGTCCATTTACAGGGGGGGATTCACCCCTCCACTTT. Its protein product is CASSPFTGGDSPLHF.